Listed below are T cell receptor beta chains from one sample, sequenced in a study of control samples from healthy donors and cancer patients. Sequencing used immunoSEQ multiplex PCR; TCRdb keeps in-frame clones, though not all of them. The sample has about 150,000 clones, over 85% seen once. The specimen was blood. The receptors here all came from a middle-aged man in good health. CDR3s include the opening cysteine and the closing phenylalanine or tryptophan. A D gene is named only where the DNA matches it firmly. Some rows mark clone size as missing; the rest say once, few, many or name a class of expanded clone.

CDR3nt | CDR3aa | j_gene | len | d_gene | abundance | v_gene
TGTGCCTGGACGGCAGGACCGAATCAGCCCCAGCATTTT | CAWTAGPNQPQHF | TRBJ1-5 | 13 | NA | NA | TRBV30
TGTGCCAGCAGCTTAAGAGGACTAGCGGGGAACACCGGGGAGCTGTTTTTT | CASSLRGLAGNTGELFF | TRBJ2-2 | 17 | TRBD2 | NA | TRBV7-3
TGTGCCACCAGCAGAGATAGCGGGAAGGGGGGAGAGACCCAGTACTTC | CATSRDSGKGGETQYF | TRBJ2-5 | 16 | TRBD2 | NA | TRBV15
TGCAGTGCTAGTGAGTCAGTGATATCTGAAAAACTGTTTTTT | CSASESVISEKLFF | TRBJ1-4 | 14 | NA | NA | TRBV20-1
TGCGCCAGCAGTGTTGCAGGGGCTATCCACGAGCAGTACTTC | CASSVAGAIHEQYF | TRBJ2-7 | 14 | NA | few | TRBV10-1
TGTGCCAGCAGTGAAGGGGCTAGCGGGAGTGGAGAGCAGTACTTC | CASSEGASGSGEQYF | TRBJ2-7 | 15 | TRBD2 | NA | TRBV6-1
TGTGCCAGTAGTATTAGGGGCCTAGCTGGAGATACGCAGTATTTT | CASSIRGLAGDTQYF | TRBJ2-3 | 15 | NA | NA | TRBV19
TGTGCCAGCCGGTTCCAGGGCTTAGGAGGATCACCCCTCCACTTT | CASRFQGLGGSPLHF | TRBJ1-6 | 15 | NA | NA | TRBV6-5
TGTGCCAGCAGCTTAGCGCGGCTCAGTGGGGCCAACGTCCTGACTTTC | CASSLARLSGANVLTF | TRBJ2-6 | 16 | NA | once | TRBV7-2
TGTGCCAGCGGCGCAAGGGCCCAGCGGGGCTACAATGAGCAGTTCTTC | CASGARAQRGYNEQFF | TRBJ2-1 | 16 | TRBD2 | NA | TRBV6-6
TGTGCCAGTAGTCTACAGGGCGGAGGGACTGAAGCTTTCTTT | CASSLQGGGTEAFF | TRBJ1-1 | 14 | NA | few | TRBV19
TGCGCCAGCAGCCCGACCCTTGGGGGGCAAGAGTCCGAGCAGTACTTC | CASSPTLGGQESEQYF | TRBJ2-7 | 16 | NA | NA | TRBV5-1
TGTGCCACCAGCAGACAACCGGGACAGGGTAACAATGAGCAGTTCTTC | CATSRQPGQGNNEQFF | TRBJ2-1 | 16 | TRBD1 | NA | TRBV15
TGTGCCAGCAGCTTGGCGGGTGGAAGGCACATTCAGTACTTC | CASSLAGGRHIQYF | TRBJ2-4 | 14 | NA | NA | TRBV11-2
TGTGCCAGCAGCTTAGGTACGAGGAACACCGGGGAGCTGTTTTTT | CASSLGTRNTGELFF | TRBJ2-2 | 15 | NA | NA | TRBV11-2
TGTGCCAGCAGCTCAAGAAACCAAGAGACCCAGTACTTC | CASSSRNQETQYF | TRBJ2-5 | 13 | NA | NA | TRBV7-9
TGTGCCAGCAGTGAGGGGCTTGACTCACCCCTCCACTTT | CASSEGLDSPLHF | TRBJ1-6 | 13 | NA | NA | TRBV6-4
TGCGCCAGCAGCTTGGTGGCTAGCGGAGACCCCTCCTACGAGCAGTACTTC | CASSLVASGDPSYEQYF | TRBJ2-7 | 17 | TRBD2 | NA | TRBV5-1
TGTGCCAGCAGTTCGCAGGGTAAAAAACTGTTTTTT | CASSSQGKKLFF | TRBJ1-4 | 12 | NA | NA | TRBV28
TGTGCCAGCAGTTTAGTCGGACGAAACATTCAGTACTTC | CASSLVGRNIQYF | TRBJ2-4 | 13 | NA | NA | TRBV28
TGCGCCAGCAGTGAGAGGTTGGCAGGTGAAGCTTTCTTT | CASSERLAGEAFF | TRBJ1-1 | 13 | NA | NA | TRBV10-1
TGTGCCAGCAGCTTAGGCCCTAGCAGGGGCACAGATACGCAGTATTTT | CASSLGPSRGTDTQYF | TRBJ2-3 | 16 | NA | NA | TRBV11-3
TGTGCCAGCAGTTCCGGGACTAGCGGGTACGAGCAGTACTTC | CASSSGTSGYEQYF | TRBJ2-7 | 14 | TRBD2 | NA | TRBV28
TGTGCCAGCAACTCGAAACAGGGGCGAAAGGACACTGAAGCTTTCTTT | CASNSKQGRKDTEAFF | TRBJ1-1 | 16 | TRBD1 | NA | TRBV2
TGTGCCAGCAGCTTCTCCACTATTCGACCCGGAAACACCATATATTTT | CASSFSTIRPGNTIYF | TRBJ1-3 | 16 | NA | NA | TRBV7-9
TGTGCCAGCTCACCAGGGCAGGGTTTAATCTCCTACGAGCAGTACTTC | CASSPGQGLISYEQYF | TRBJ2-7 | 16 | NA | NA | TRBV18
TGTGCCAGCAGTTACAGGAAGGTGGATTATGGCTACACCTTC | CASSYRKVDYGYTF | TRBJ1-2 | 14 | NA | NA | TRBV6-5
TGTGCCAGCATACGGTCGACGGCGAACACTGAAGCTTTCTTT | CASIRSTANTEAFF | TRBJ1-1 | 14 | NA | once | TRBV6-5
TGTGCCAGCAGTTACTCGAGCCCTTACGAGCAGTACTTC | CASSYSSPYEQYF | TRBJ2-7 | 13 | NA | NA | TRBV6-5
TGTGCCAGCAGCCTGGGGGGAGTGGAAGAAAAACTGTTTTTT | CASSLGGVEEKLFF | TRBJ1-4 | 14 | NA | once | TRBV9
TGTGCCAGCAGCTTGGTCGCAGGGGGCTTGGAGACCCAGTACTTC | CASSLVAGGLETQYF | TRBJ2-5 | 15 | TRBD1 | NA | TRBV5-6
TGCGCCAGCAGCTTGGCCTCACAGAGCTCCTACGAGCAGTACTTC | CASSLASQSSYEQYF | TRBJ2-7 | 15 | NA | NA | TRBV5-1
TGTGCCAGCAGCACAGGGGGGGCAGCGAGTTCCACTGAAGCTTTCTTT | CASSTGGAASSTEAFF | TRBJ1-1 | 16 | TRBD1 | NA | TRBV28
TGTGCCAGTAGTCCACGACAGGGATCCAATCAGCCCCAGCATTTT | CASSPRQGSNQPQHF | TRBJ1-5 | 15 | TRBD1 | NA | TRBV19
TGCGCCAGCAGTTCGGGTGGGGGACAGAATCAGCCCCAGCATTTT | CASSSGGGQNQPQHF | TRBJ1-5 | 15 | TRBD1 | NA | TRBV5-1
TGTGCCAGCAGCCTCCCCCCCTACGAGCAGTACTTC | CASSLPPYEQYF | TRBJ2-7 | 12 | NA | NA | TRBV28
TGTGCCAGCAGGAAACAAGGGGGAACCTACAATGAGCAGTTCTTC | CASRKQGGTYNEQFF | TRBJ2-1 | 15 | NA | NA | TRBV27
TGCAGTGCTAGTAGATCTGGGGCCAACGTCCTGACTTTC | CSASRSGANVLTF | TRBJ2-6 | 13 | NA | NA | TRBV20-1
TGTGCCAGCATACCGGGACAGGGGTTTTACGAGCAGTACTTC | CASIPGQGFYEQYF | TRBJ2-7 | 14 | TRBD1 | NA | TRBV28
TGTGCCTGGAGTGCGGGGGCGACCGGGCCGGGGACTGAAGCTTTCTTT | CAWSAGATGPGTEAFF | TRBJ1-1 | 16 | NA | few | TRBV30
TGTGCCAGCAGATACGGCGCGTCGGGTAAGAACACTGAAGCTTTCTTT | CASRYGASGKNTEAFF | TRBJ1-1 | 16 | NA | NA | TRBV3-1/TRBV3-2
TGCGCCAGCAGCTTGGCTAGCGGGGGGGAGTATACGCAGTATTTT | CASSLASGGEYTQYF | TRBJ2-3 | 15 | TRBD2 | NA | TRBV5-1
TGTGCCAGCAGTCCGGGACTAGCGGGAGAGGGCAATGAGCAGTTCTTC | CASSPGLAGEGNEQFF | TRBJ2-1 | 16 | TRBD2 | NA | TRBV7-9
TGCGCCAGCAGCTTACAGGGGGCCGGGGAAACAGATACGCAGTATTTT | CASSLQGAGETDTQYF | TRBJ2-3 | 16 | TRBD1 | once | TRBV5-1
TGTGCCAGTTCTACAGGGTCAGGAAACACCATATATTTT | CASSTGSGNTIYF | TRBJ1-3 | 13 | NA | NA | TRBV28
TGTGCCAGCAGTTCGACCGCCCCAAGGGGCTATGGCTACACCTTC | CASSSTAPRGYGYTF | TRBJ1-2 | 15 | NA | NA | TRBV28
TGTGCCAGCAGCTTCGGGACACTTCCCTACGAGCAGTACTTC | CASSFGTLPYEQYF | TRBJ2-7 | 14 | NA | NA | TRBV7-9
TGTGCCAGCAGCCAAGATGGGACTAGCGGGAGTCGGAATGAGCAGTTCTTC | CASSQDGTSGSRNEQFF | TRBJ2-1 | 17 | TRBD2 | NA | TRBV3-1/TRBV3-2
TGTGCCAGCAGTTATGGGGGGGCTCGCACCGGGGAGCTGTTTTTT | CASSYGGARTGELFF | TRBJ2-2 | 15 | NA | few | TRBV3-1/TRBV3-2
TGTGCCAGCAGTGAAACGGGGAGCTCCTATAATTCACCCCTCCACTTT | CASSETGSSYNSPLHF | TRBJ1-6 | 16 | NA | NA | TRBV2
TGCGCCAGCAGTGAGCGGCGTAGCGGAGCTAAAGAGACCCAGTACTTC | CASSERRSGAKETQYF | TRBJ2-5 | 16 | NA | NA | TRBV10-1
TGCGCCAGCAGCCAAGTACTAACCTACAATGAGCAGTTCTTC | CASSQVLTYNEQFF | TRBJ2-1 | 14 | NA | NA | TRBV4-1
TGTGCCAGTCATCAGGGGTCCACTGAAGCTTTCTTT | CASHQGSTEAFF | TRBJ1-1 | 12 | NA | NA | TRBV6-5
TGTGCCAGCAGTTACGTGTCCGTCTTGTTCGAGACCCAGTACTTC | CASSYVSVLFETQYF | TRBJ2-5 | 15 | NA | few | TRBV6-6